This T cell receptor beta chain is from a study of shared clonotypes between healthy human individuals. General study findings and limits: Owing to a small donor count, the genetic and exposure-history diversity represented was limited.

V gave up 5 bases and J gave up 5 bases; unmatched junction bases: 10. The CDR3 extends over 17 amino acids. Per germline, CDR1 PRHDT and CDR2 FYEKMQ (reference sequence). The authors ran the assay at deep level. Each cell subset's genomic DNA was divided evenly among several immunoSEQ plates. Repertoires were generated with immunoSEQ multiplex PCR, while TCRdb's copy carries only in-frame clones and drops some. The sample has roughly 1,800,000 clones, about 95% seen once; the top ten hold more than 0.95%. CD8 cells regarded as naive lacked CD45RO, were positively chosen for CCR7, and omitted terminally differentiated effector memory CD45RA+ cells. Points on this clone: The antigen is undetermined.

The genes are TRBV13 and TRBJ2-3, with TRBD2 matching over 13 bases. The sample consisted of naive CD8+ T cells sorted from blood. The sequence came from a man younger than 30 in good health. The CDR3 DNA follows: TGTGCCAGCAGCGCCCGGACTAGCGGGAGTCAAGGAGATACGCAGTATTTT. Its translation: CASSARTSGSQGDTQYF.